The next 20 T cell receptor beta chains were all read from a single sample in a study of metastatic and nonmetastatic thyroid tumors. TCRdb re-processed the PCR reads through MiXCR. The sample includes around 13,000 clones, around 23% of them seen just once. Thyroid surgery took place with no prior treatment in any patient. Material for sequencing was blood. These receptors all come from a female donor with papillary thyroid cancer or a benign thyroid nodule (not recorded which). Some clones in this sample may be carry-over from other donors' samples.

This clone was recorded many times. The chain employs TRBV20-1 and TRBJ1-5; D may be TRBD1 (6 bases). The CDR3 extends over 15 amino acids. Germline loops: CDR1 DFQATT, CDR2 SNEGSKA (reference sequence). Trimming pared 6 bases from V and 0 bases from J, leaving 15 bases between. The CDR3 is CSASDRRFSNQPQHF. Here the CDR3 DNA reads TGCAGTGCATCGGACAGAAGATTTAGCAATCAGCCCCAGCATTTT.

This clone was seen at least ten times. The CDR3 reads CASSLRGTSGGDTDTQYF. The CDR3 nucleotides are TGTGCCAGCAGCCTAAGGGGCACTAGCGGGGGTGACACAGATACGCAGTATTTT. This chain joins TRBV4-2 and TRBJ2-3, with 11 bases aligning to TRBD2. Unmatched junction bases numbered 11, after V lost 4 bases and J lost 2 bases. From germline, CDR1 is LGHNA and CDR2 YNFKEQ. The CDR3 is made up of 18 amino acids.

By frequency in the sample, this clone is medium-sized. The chain uses TRBV20-1 and TRBJ1-1; a possible D gene is TRBD1 (5 bases). The CDR3 extends over 13 amino acids. Germline V gene lookup returns CDR1 DFQATT and CDR2 SNEGSKA (reference sequence). Trimming stripped 6 bases from V and 1 base from J, with 12 bases between. Written as DNA, the CDR3 is TGCAGTGCGGAGGGACTCCAGAACACTGAAGCTTTCTTT. Protein sequence: CSAEGLQNTEAFF.

This clone counts as medium-sized. This chain links TRBV6-1 with TRBJ1-2; perhaps TRBD1 as D (6 bases). Germline V lookup: CDR1 MNHNS, CDR2 SASEGT. CDR3 length: 15 amino acids. With 5 bases removed from V and 6 bases from J, the gap between germline ends came to 19 bases. The CDR3 coding sequence is TGTGCCAGCAGTTGGGTAAGGACAGTCCGGAATGGCTACACCTTC. Protein product: CASSWVRTVRNGYTF.

By share, this clone counts as medium-sized. The chain is built from TRBV2 and TRBJ1-1; D perhaps matches TRBD1 (5 bases). The ends were cut back, 8 bases at V and 1 base at J, with 14 bases in the middle. Germline lookup yields CDR1 SNHLY and CDR2 FYNNEI. The CDR3 covers 14 residues. CDR3 sequence reads: CASESQGRNTEAFF. The CDR3 DNA sequence: TGTGCCAGCGAGAGCCAGGGCCGGAACACTGAAGCTTTCTTT.

In this sample, this clone turned up a few times. Sequence at one end of the junction differs from germline and may be a read error. This chain uses TRBV5-1 with TRBJ2-5, with D maybe TRBD2 (7 bases). CDR3 length: 15 residues. Looked up from germline, CDR1 is SGHRS and CDR2 is YFSETQ. For the CDR3, the DNA is TGCGCCAGCAGCTACCTCGGGCGGGGGCAAGAGGCCCAGTACTTC. The encoded protein is CASSYLGRGQEAQYF.

Ten or more counts support this clone. This chain connects TRBV4-2 to TRBJ1-3; D may be TRBD1 (6 bases). V gave up 4 bases and J gave up 0 bases, with 19 bases separating them. The germline CDR1 and CDR2 sequences are LGHNA and YNFKEQ. The CDR3 extends over 18 amino acids. The CDR3 reads CASSPKPQGSDSGNTIYF. Written as DNA, the CDR3 is TGTGCCAGCAGCCCGAAACCCCAGGGGAGCGACTCTGGAAACACCATATATTTT.

This chain connects TRBV5-1 to TRBJ2-1; weak D call: TRBD1 (6 bases). The germline V gene has CDR1 SGHRS and CDR2 YFSETQ. The CDR3 has 14 amino acids. Deletions cut 4 bases from V and 2 bases from J, with 10 bases between. In nucleotides, the CDR3 is TGCGCCAGCAGCATAGGACAGACCTACAATGAGCAGTTCTTC. Its protein is CASSIGQTYNEQFF. The entire variable domain, with the rest obtained from reference TRBV5-1 and TRBJ2-1, is as follows: KAGVTQTPRYLIKTRGQQVTLSCSPISGHRSVSWYQQTPGQGLQFLFEYFSETQRNKGNFPGRFSGRQFSNSRSEMNVSTLELGDSALYLCASSIGQTYNEQFFGPGTRLTVL.

This clone is categorized as medium-sized. This sequence joins TRBV6-2 or TRBV6-3 and TRBJ2-2; D is unclear. This CDR3 comprises 16 residues. Trimming removed 4 bases at V and 2 bases at J, with 14 bases between. Germline CDR1 MNHEY, CDR2 SVGEGT. The CDR3 nucleotides read TGTGCCAGCAGTTTAGGTAGGGCGGCTAACACCGGGGAGCTGTTTTTT. Translating it yields CASSLGRAANTGELFF.

In its sample, this clone was seen many times. CDR3 sequence reads: CSAASGGGSNQPQHF. Written as DNA, the CDR3 is TGCAGTGCCGCCAGTGGGGGCGGGAGCAATCAGCCCCAGCATTTT. The genes are TRBV20-1 and TRBJ1-5; D is possibly TRBD1 (6 bases). Germline loops: CDR1 DFQATT, CDR2 SNEGSKA (reference sequence). V was pared by 6 bases and J by 1 base, with 16 bases between. The CDR3 has 15 residues.

There are many counts of this clone. This chain uses TRBV4-1 with TRBJ2-1, with TRBD1 identical over 8 bases. V lost 3 bases, J lost 4 bases, and 8 bases stayed unmatched. CDR3 length equals 16 residues. In germline, CDR1 is MGHRA, CDR2 YSYEKL. The CDR3, as DNA: TGCGCCAGCAGCCACCTCGGGACAGGCCGATACAATGAGCAGTTCTTC. It encodes CASSHLGTGRYNEQFF.

The chain carries TRBV30 and TRBJ2-7; TRBD2 might be the D (6 bases). Deletions cut 1 base from V and 3 bases from J, with 13 bases between. The CDR3 has 14 amino acids. In germline, CDR1 is GTSNPN, CDR2 SVGIG (reference sequence). CDR3 sequence (DNA): TGTGCCTGGAGTGGTGGTGGGGGGAACTACGAGCAGTACTTC. It specifies CAWSGGGGNYEQYF.

In its sample, this clone was seen many times. V and J are TRBV10-3 and TRBJ1-1; D gene unclear. The V end was cut by 3 bases, the J end by 0 bases, with 8 bases between. The CDR3 runs 14 residues. CDR1 is ENHRY, CDR2 SYGVKD, per germline. CDR3 coding DNA: TGTGCCATCAGTGAAGTTGGGATGAACACTGAAGCTTTCTTT. It encodes CAISEVGMNTEAFF.

There are a few counts of this clone. V and J are TRBV6-1 and TRBJ1-5; D is unresolved. The V gene's germline CDR1 is MNHNS and CDR2 SASEGT. CDR3 length: 14 residues. V was clipped by 3 bases and J by 7 bases, with 13 bases between them. The CDR3 DNA reads TGTGCCAGCAGTGATGGCTTAAGCAGCCAGCCCCAGCATTTT. This codes for CASSDGLSSQPQHF.

This clone was observed a handful of times. Mismatch with germline at one junction end may stem from a read error. CDR3 region: CASSPQGGAVYNEKFF. The CDR3, as DNA: TGTGCCAGCAGTCCCCAGGGGGGGGCAGTTTACAATGAGAAGTTCTTC. This chain uses TRBV6-2 or TRBV6-3 with TRBJ2-1, with D possibly being TRBD1 or TRBD2 (7 bases each). The CDR3 runs to 16 residues. Germline V gene sequence: CDR1 MNHEY, CDR2 SVGEGT.

In this sample, this clone turned up once. One junction end disagrees with the germline gene, perhaps due to a read error. The genes are TRBV20-1 and TRBJ2-2, with 12 bases identical to TRBD2. The CDR3 covers 16 residues. Per germline, CDR1 DFQATT and CDR2 SNEGSKA (reference sequence). CDR3 residues: CSATTSGGLNTGELFF. The CDR3 DNA is TGCAGTGCGACGACTAGCGGGGGATTGAACACCGGGGAGCTTTTTTTT.

This clone was seen at least ten times. The rearrangement uses TRBV20-1 and TRBJ2-1; D is possibly TRBD1 or TRBD2 (7 bases each). Germline CDR1 reads DFQATT; CDR2 reads SNEGSKA (reference sequence). This CDR3 contains 15 residues. Between the trimmed V and J ends, which lost 5 bases and 9 bases, there was a span of 23 bases. CDR3 in amino acids: CSAPAGDSDVGEQFF. CDR3 nucleotides: TGCAGTGCTCCGGCGGGGGACAGTGACGTAGGTGAGCAGTTCTTC.

The V call is TRBV30, the J call TRBJ1-4, with 8 bases matching TRBD1. The germline V gene has CDR1 GTSNPN and CDR2 SVGIG (reference sequence). V was clipped by 3 bases and J by 1 base; unmatched bases: 10. CDR3 length equals 17 residues. CDR3 residues: CAWSFTGQGVTNEKLFF. CDR3 bases: TGTGCCTGGAGCTTCACCGGACAGGGCGTAACTAATGAAAAACTGTTTTTT.

By its share, this clone is medium-sized (0.01 to 0.1%). This rearrangement joins TRBV27 to TRBJ1-5; D uncertain. Germline CDR1 and CDR2: MNHEY and SMNVEV (reference sequence). CDR3 length: 13 residues. V was pared by 5 bases and J by 0 bases, with 5 bases between. The CDR3 nucleotides are TGTGCCAGCAGTATCGCTAGCAATCAGCCCCAGCATTTT. Protein: CASSIASNQPQHF.

By sample share, this clone is medium-sized. V and J are TRBV6-2 or TRBV6-3 and TRBJ1-1; tentatively, D is TRBD1 (6 bases). This CDR3 region has 14 residues. The V gene lost 2 bases and the J gene lost 3 bases, with 10 bases spanning the gap. Germline CDR1 MNHEY, CDR2 SVGEGT. The CDR3 is CASSYIGGDTEAFF. The CDR3, as DNA: TGTGCCAGCAGTTACATAGGGGGTGACACTGAAGCTTTCTTT.